This T cell receptor beta chain was recovered during a study of CD8 T cells in Susac syndrome. RNA was extracted with the RNeasy kit, and a quantity of roughly 0.5 to 1 ug was reverse transcribed using random hexamers. It was immunoSEQ multiplex PCR that amplified TCR beta CDR3 across 54 Vbeta and 13 Jbeta. TCRdb processed the immunoSEQ multiplex PCR reads anew with MiXCR; each CDR3 protein has one entry. The sample lists around 130,000 distinct CDR3 sequences; more than 75% were seen once. Sequencing of TCR beta drew on CD8+ and CD4+ T cells from blood. Relapsing-remitting disease, either stable or active, was present in the treatment-naive patients who were the multiple sclerosis controls. Negative isolation was used for CD8+ and CD4+ T cells and FACS enrichment for TEMRA cells. This CDR3 is 12 amino acids long. Looked up from germline, CDR1 is GTSNPN and CDR2 is SVGIG (reference sequence). Deletions cut 4 bases from V and 5 bases from J, with 11 bases between.

The chain combines TRBV30 with TRBJ1-1; D unresolved. Sequenced: CD8+ T cells from PBMCs. The clonotype was recovered from a human donor with multiple sclerosis. The CDR3 protein is CAWTRGWTEAFF. The CDR3 bases are TGTGCCTGGACGCGGGGTTGGACTGAAGCTTTCTTT.